This entry features one TCR beta chain sequence. This sample was included in a study of blood T cell repertoires in COVID-19. The repertoire was sequenced with immunoSEQ multiplex PCR; TCRdb's copy has only in-frame clones and lacks some. The data contain 250,000 to 300,000 clones, 90% of them seen just once; the ten biggest clones take up 1.1%. The clonotype was recovered from a woman aged 25-40 years who had recovered from COVID-19. Sequencing used PBMCs or T cells enriched from blood (not recorded which).

DNA of the CDR3: TGTGCCAGCAGTTTAACTGGGCCCCCGCACTACGAGCAGTACTTC. This codes for CASSLTGPPHYEQYF. The gene calls are TRBV28 and TRBJ2-7; D is ambiguous. V was pared by 2 bases and J by 3 bases, with 14 bases between. This CDR3 is 15 amino acids long. Germline lookup yields CDR1 MDHEN and CDR2 SYDVKM.